This T cell receptor beta chain appears in the sequencing data of a study of blood T cell repertoires in COVID-19. V lost 7 bases, J lost 1 base, and 14 bases lay in between. From germline, CDR1 is MDHEN and CDR2 SYDVKM. This CDR3 has 14 amino acids. TCRdb keeps only in-frame clones here, not all; method: immunoSEQ multiplex PCR. The sample contains fewer than 200,000 clones, around 80% of which appear only once. Specimen: PBMCs or T cells enriched from blood (not recorded which). The chain is built from TRBV28 and TRBJ2-7, with a possible D match to TRBD1 (7 bases). The sequence came from an older woman in a cohort exposed to, infected with or recovered from COVID-19 (not recorded which). The CDR3 sequence: CASTAGGYSYEQYF. CDR3 DNA sequence: TGTGCCAGCACCGCAGGGGGGTATTCCTACGAGCAGTACTTC.